Listed here are 15 T cell receptor beta chains from one sample, sequenced in a study of blood T cells in healthy people across ages. A second 7 to 11 cycle PCR used barcoded and J-beta primers. MiXCR, run by TCRdb on the 5' RACE reads, gives a single entry per CDR3 protein. The sample lists about 1.8 million distinct CDR3 sequences, 40% to 55% seen once, with 2% to 2.5% in the top ten. Sequences were obtained from blood. The receptors derive from a woman aged 40-49 years in good health.

The chain joins TRBV10-3 to TRBJ2-7; 7 bases match TRBD1. The germline V gene has CDR1 ENHRY and CDR2 SYGVKD. The CDR3 is 14 amino acids. V lost 5 bases to trimming and J lost 2 bases; unmatched junction nucleotides: 6. For the CDR3, the DNA is TGTGCCATCAGTCTACCGGGACAGACCTACGAGCAGTACTTC. The encoded protein is CAISLPGQTYEQYF.

The genes are TRBV12-3 or TRBV12-4 and TRBJ2-7; 10 nucleotides align to TRBD1. The CDR3 length is 15 residues. The V gene end was trimmed by 3 bases and the J gene end by 5 bases; junction bases not matched to a gene: 7. The CDR3 DNA is TGTGCCAGCAGTTTCAAGGGACAGGGGAAGCACGAGCAGTACTTC. Protein: CASSFKGQGKHEQYF.

V gene TRBV6-2 or TRBV6-3 combines with J gene TRBJ2-1; either TRBD1 or TRBD2 may supply D (6 bases each). Trimming removed 5 bases at V and 7 bases at J, with 15 bases between. The CDR3 is 14 residues long. CDR1 is MNHEY and CDR2 is SVGEGT in the germline V gene. The chain's CDR3 is CASSVWGARNEQFF. CDR3 sequence (DNA): TGTGCCAGCAGTGTTTGGGGGGCTAGAAATGAGCAGTTCTTC.

V usage is TRBV24-1 and J usage is TRBJ2-3, with a tentative D call TRBD2 (5 bases). The CDR3 length is 17 residues. V lost 1 base and J 0 bases, leaving 13 bases between the germline ends. Per the germline V gene, CDR1 is KGHDR and CDR2 is SFDVKD. CDR3 in amino acids: CATSDFGEIPSTDTQYF. The CDR3 nucleotides read TGTGCCACCAGTGATTTCGGGGAGATACCAAGCACAGATACGCAGTATTTT.

CDR3 coding DNA: TGTTCAACCCGGGATTTGGAGTACGAGCAGTACTTC. Translated: CSTRDLEYEQYF. The chain recombines TRBV6-5 with TRBJ2-7; tentative D call: TRBD2 (5 bases). This CDR3 has 12 amino acids. The germline V gene encodes CDR1 MNHEY and CDR2 SVGAGI.

J is TRBJ2-7 and V is TRBV6-5, with D unresolved. CDR3 length: 14 residues. Looked up from germline, CDR1 is MNHEY and CDR2 is SVGAGI. Trimming cost V 6 bases and J 0 bases, with 12 bases left between them. CDR3 in amino acids: CASRIRYNSYEQYF. CDR3 DNA sequence: TGTGCCAGCAGGATTAGGTATAACTCCTACGAGCAGTACTTC.

This chain uses TRBV19 with TRBJ2-1; TRBD2 matches at 13 bases. V shed 5 bases and J 0 bases; nucleotides not matched to a gene: 4. Germline V lookup: CDR1 LNHDA, CDR2 SQIVND (reference sequence). This CDR3 spans 17 amino acids. The CDR3 coding sequence is TGTGCCAGTAGTGAACTAGCGGGGGGGCTCTCCTACAATGAGCAGTTCTTC. It specifies CASSELAGGLSYNEQFF. The full variable domain, in which reference TRBV19 and TRBJ2-1 provide the parts outside the CDR3, is DGGITQSPKYLFRKEGQNVTLSCEQNLNHDAMYWYRQDPGQGLRLIYYSQIVNDFQKGDIAEGYSVSREKKESFPLTVTSAQKNPTAFYLCASSELAGGLSYNEQFFGPGTRLTVL.

J is TRBJ1-2 and V is TRBV12-3 or TRBV12-4, with D uncertain. The V end was cut by 8 bases, the J end by 4 bases, with 17 bases between. This CDR3 has 14 residues. The CDR3 nucleotides read TGTGCCAGCCAAGGAAGACAAGGATTCTATGGCTACACCTTC. It encodes CASQGRQGFYGYTF.

The sample holds a few counts of this clonotype. V and J are TRBV7-2 and TRBJ2-4; 8 bases agree with TRBD1. The CDR3 is made up of 15 amino acids. Losses at the gene ends were 4 bases for V and 8 bases for J; bases not matched to a gene: 10. CDR1 and CDR2 from the germline V gene are SGHTA and FQGNSA. This CDR3 is CASSSGQGISDIQYF. DNA for the CDR3: TGTGCCAGCAGCTCCGGACAGGGAATCTCAGACATTCAGTACTTC.

This clonotype was seen a few times. The CDR3 region has the DNA TGTGCCAGCAGCCAAGATCCTGGTCCGAGGGGGGGCCGAAATGAGCAGTTCTTC. Translation gives CASSQDPGPRGGRNEQFF. The chain carries TRBV4-2 and TRBJ2-1, with TRBD2 as a possible D gene (7 bases). CDR1 LGHNA and CDR2 YNFKEQ come from the germline V gene. The CDR3 totals 18 residues. The V end lost 0 bases, the J end lost 7 bases, and 22 bases lay between the germline ends.

J is TRBJ2-1 and V is TRBV20-1; D perhaps matches TRBD2 (5 bases). CDR1 and CDR2 (germline): DFQATT, SNEGSKA (reference sequence). This CDR3 spans 13 amino acids. The ends were cut back, 6 bases at V and 10 bases at J, with 19 bases in the middle. Here the CDR3 DNA reads TGCAGTGCCGCAGGTCTGGGAGACTACGAGCAGTTCTTC. Translation gives CSAAGLGDYEQFF.

This clonotype was seen only a few times. Here the CDR3 reads CASSADRKIYNSPLHF. DNA for the CDR3: TGTGCCAGCAGTGCGGACCGTAAGATCTATAATTCACCCCTCCACTTT. The V and J genes are TRBV6-1 and TRBJ1-6; D gene uncertain. Trimming took off 4 bases at V and 3 bases at J, with 13 bases between the two ends. CDR1 is MNHNS, CDR2 SASEGT, per germline. The CDR3 runs to 16 residues.

This clonotype was seen only a few times. The chain combines TRBV10-3 with TRBJ1-6; no definite D call. CDR1 and CDR2 from the germline V gene are ENHRY and SYGVKD. The V end lost 0 bases, the J end lost 7 bases, and 13 bases lay between the germline ends. This CDR3 spans 16 amino acids. The CDR3 here is CAISESLGGGNSPLHF. The DNA of the CDR3 is TGTGCCATCAGTGAGTCGCTGGGAGGTGGAAATTCACCCCTCCACTTT.

CDR3 nucleotide sequence: TGTGCCAGCAGCCTTAGCGGGGGGGCCCAAAATGAGCAGTTCTTC. Translated, it gives CASSLSGGAQNEQFF. The V call is TRBV7-2, the J call TRBJ2-1; 11 bases are shared with TRBD2. The CDR3 runs 15 residues. J lost 7 bases, V lost 5 bases, and 7 bases had no gene match. CDR1 SGHTA and CDR2 FQGNSA come from the germline V gene.

This sequence joins TRBV5-1 and TRBJ2-3, with 8 bases lining up with TRBD2. Germline CDR1 and CDR2: SGHRS and YFSETQ. Losses at the gene ends were 4 bases for V and 4 bases for J; bases not matched to a gene: 5. There are 14 residues in the CDR3. CDR3 region: CASSTRTSPDTQYF. DNA of the CDR3: TGCGCCAGCAGCACGAGGACTAGCCCAGATACGCAGTATTTT. The full variable domain, its missing parts supplied by reference TRBV5-1 and TRBJ2-3, is KAGVTQTPRYLIKTRGQQVTLSCSPISGHRSVSWYQQTPGQGLQFLFEYFSETQRNKGNFPGRFSGRQFSNSRSEMNVSTLELGDSALYLCASSTRTSPDTQYFGPGTRLTVL.